This is a list of T cell receptor beta chains from one sample in a study of control samples from healthy donors and cancer patients. TCRdb keeps only in-frame clones here, not all; method: immunoSEQ multiplex PCR. The sample yields about 140,000 clones, 75% to 90% seen once. The material sequenced was blood. The receptor source for this set is a woman in her thirties in good health. The CDR3 runs from the conserved cysteine through the conserved F or W. Each record gives: V gene, J gene, D gene, clone size, CDR3 DNA, CDR3 protein. D genes are given only for firm matches. Clone sizes are given selectively: once, few, many, or a class where the clone is expanded.

>TRBV11-1|TRBJ1-1|.|.
TGTGCCAGCAGCTTAAAAGGCCAAAACACTGAAGCTTTCTTT
CASSLKGQNTEAFF
>TRBV10-1|TRBJ2-1|.|once
TGCGCCAGCGGAAACCGTCTCGCGGGATACAATGAGCAGTTCTTC
CASGNRLAGYNEQFF
>TRBV19|TRBJ2-7|.|.
TGTGCCAGTAGTATAGGAGGGTCGCTTTCCTCCTACGAGCAGTACTTC
CASSIGGSLSSYEQYF
>TRBV11-2|TRBJ2-5|TRBD2|once
TGTGCCAGCAGCTTAGCTACCACTAGCGGCCAAGAGACCCAGTACTTC
CASSLATTSGQETQYF
>TRBV5-6|TRBJ1-2|.|few
TGTGCCAGCAGCCGGGACACCAGGCCCCTTTATGGCTACACCTTC
CASSRDTRPLYGYTF
>TRBV19|TRBJ1-2|TRBD1|.
TGTGCCAGTGTTTCTAACACCATAGAAAGGGGGCGTATCTATGGCTACACCTTC
CASVSNTIERGRIYGYTF
>TRBV10-3|TRBJ2-5|TRBD1|.
TGTGCCATCAGGCGGACAGGGGACGAGACCCAGTACTTC
CAIRRTGDETQYF
>TRBV4-2|TRBJ2-5|TRBD2|.
TGTGCCAGCAGCTCTAGCGGCATCCAAGAGACCCAGTACTTC
CASSSSGIQETQYF
>TRBV18|TRBJ1-2|.|.
TGTGCCAGCTCATCCGAACAGGGCGATAGCTATGGCTACACCTTC
CASSSEQGDSYGYTF
>TRBV19|TRBJ2-7|TRBD2|.
TGTGCCAGTAGTGGGCTAGCGGAGGGGCCACTCTACGAGCAGTACTTC
CASSGLAEGPLYEQYF
>TRBV12-3/TRBV12-4|TRBJ1-4|TRBD1|.
TGTGCCAGCAGTACGGGACAGGGCGAAAAACTGTTTTTT
CASSTGQGEKLFF
>TRBV30|TRBJ2-7|.|.
TGTGCCTGGAGTTGGGGGGCCTACGAGCAGTACTTC
CAWSWGAYEQYF
>TRBV14|TRBJ1-4|.|few
TGTGCCAGCAGCCAAGCGGGGGTTACCTCAAAACTGTTTTTT
CASSQAGVTSKLFF
>TRBV4-2|TRBJ2-1|.|.
TGTGCCAGCAGTGCCGGGGTTGGGCCCTCCTACAATGAGCAGTTCTTC
CASSAGVGPSYNEQFF
>TRBV6-1|TRBJ1-2|TRBD1|.
TGTGCCAGCAGTGAAAGGTCTAAGGGACAGCACTATGGCTACACCTTC
CASSERSKGQHYGYTF
>TRBV27|TRBJ2-7|TRBD2|once
TGTGCCAGCAGTTCATCTAGCGGGAGCTGGGGGGAGCAGTACTTC
CASSSSSGSWGEQYF
>TRBV12-3/TRBV12-4|TRBJ2-3|.|.
TGTGCCAGCAGTTTAGAGAGACGGGATACGCAGTATTTT
CASSLERRDTQYF
>TRBV12-3/TRBV12-4|TRBJ2-1|TRBD2|.
TGTGCCAGCAGTTTCGGGACTATCAATGAGCAGTTCTTC
CASSFGTINEQFF
>TRBV4-2|TRBJ2-1|TRBD2|.
TGTGCCAGCAGCCCGGGACTAGCGGGATACAATGAGCAGTTCTTC
CASSPGLAGYNEQFF
>TRBV11-3|TRBJ1-1|TRBD1|.
TGTGCCAGCAGCGTCAGGGGGGACACTGAAGCTTTCTTT
CASSVRGDTEAFF